This TCR beta chain was documented in a study of blood T cell repertoires in COVID-19. Turning to the study itself: Specimens from acute and convalescent COVID-19 originated in the United States, Italy and Spain.

In terms of age and location, participants ranged from roughly 18 to 100 years and lived in about two dozen US areas. Grouping used clinical history reported by participants in a survey and questionnaire. The data were produced by immunoSEQ multiplex PCR, yet TCRdb's version contains in-frame clones alone and is incomplete. The sample includes more than 200,000 clones, around nine tenths seen only once; the top ten take around 1.6%. In germline, CDR1 is MDHEN, CDR2 SYDVKM. The CDR3 has 9 amino acids. The V and J ends lost 11 bases and 14 bases respectively, with 13 bases between them. The specimen was PBMCs or T cells enriched from blood (not recorded which). The receptor comes from a woman between 45 and 60 years old who had recovered from COVID-19. J is TRBJ1-5 and V is TRBV28, with D tentatively TRBD1 (5 bases). CDR3 DNA sequence: TGTGCCGTAGGGGATGTTAAGCATTTT. Its protein product is CAVGDVKHF.